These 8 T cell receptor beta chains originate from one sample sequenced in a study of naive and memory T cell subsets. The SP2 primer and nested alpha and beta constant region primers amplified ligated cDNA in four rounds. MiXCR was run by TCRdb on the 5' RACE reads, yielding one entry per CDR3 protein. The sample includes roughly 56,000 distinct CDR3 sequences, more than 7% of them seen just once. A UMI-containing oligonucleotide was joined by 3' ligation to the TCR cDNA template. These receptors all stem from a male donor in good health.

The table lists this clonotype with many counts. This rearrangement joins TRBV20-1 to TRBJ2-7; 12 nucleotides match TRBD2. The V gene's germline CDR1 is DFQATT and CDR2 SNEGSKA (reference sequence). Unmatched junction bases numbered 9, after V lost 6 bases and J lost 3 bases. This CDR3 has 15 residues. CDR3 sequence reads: CSAPRGGLAGYEQYF. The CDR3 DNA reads TGCAGTGCCCCGCGCGGGGGACTAGCGGGCTACGAGCAGTACTTC.

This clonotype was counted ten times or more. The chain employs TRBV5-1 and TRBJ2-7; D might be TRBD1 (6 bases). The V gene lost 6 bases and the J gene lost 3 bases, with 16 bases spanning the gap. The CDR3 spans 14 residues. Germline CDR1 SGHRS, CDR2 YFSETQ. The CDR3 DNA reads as TGCGCCAGCACCCAGGTGGACAGAGGCTACGAGCAGTACTTC. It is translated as CASTQVDRGYEQYF.

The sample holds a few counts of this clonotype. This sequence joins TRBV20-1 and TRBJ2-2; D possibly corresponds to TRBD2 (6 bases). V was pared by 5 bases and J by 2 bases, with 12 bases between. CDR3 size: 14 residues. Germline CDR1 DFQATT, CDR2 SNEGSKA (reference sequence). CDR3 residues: CSAFSGLNTGELFF. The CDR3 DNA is TGCAGTGCTTTTAGCGGACTAAACACCGGGGAGCTGTTTTTT.

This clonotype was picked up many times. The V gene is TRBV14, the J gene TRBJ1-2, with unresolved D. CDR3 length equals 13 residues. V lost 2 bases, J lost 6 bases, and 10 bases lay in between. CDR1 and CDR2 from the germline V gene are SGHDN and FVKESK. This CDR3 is CASSQLRSHGYTF. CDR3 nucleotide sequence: TGTGCCAGCAGCCAATTGCGAAGCCATGGCTACACCTTC.

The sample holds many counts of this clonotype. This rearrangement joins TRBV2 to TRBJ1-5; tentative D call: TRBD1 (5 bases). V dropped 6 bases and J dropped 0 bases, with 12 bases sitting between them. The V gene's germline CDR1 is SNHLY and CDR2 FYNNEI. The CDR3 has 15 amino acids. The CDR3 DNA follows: TGTGCCAGCAGCCAGACAGCCTATAGCAATCAGCCCCAGCATTTT. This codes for CASSQTAYSNQPQHF.

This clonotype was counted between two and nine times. The DNA for the CDR3 is TGTGCCAGCAGCCGTTTTGAGTGGTACACCTTC. Its protein product is CASSRFEWYTF. This chain links TRBV5-6 with TRBJ1-2; D gene ambiguous. Trimming took 4 bases from V and 11 from J, leaving 12 bases between them. Germline V lookup: CDR1 SGHDT, CDR2 YYEEEE. The length of the CDR3 is 11 residues. The full variable domain, with the rest looked up from reference TRBV5-6 and TRBJ1-2, is DAGVTQSPTHLIKTRGQQVTLRCSPKSGHDTVSWYQQALGQGPQFIFQYYEEEERQRGNFPDRFSGHQFPNYSSELNVNALLLGDSALYLCASSRFEWYTFGSGTRLTVV.

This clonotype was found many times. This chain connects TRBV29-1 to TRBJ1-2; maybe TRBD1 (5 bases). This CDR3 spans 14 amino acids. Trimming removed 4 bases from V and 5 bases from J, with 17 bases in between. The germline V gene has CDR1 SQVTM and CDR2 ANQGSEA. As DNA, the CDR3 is TGCAGCGTTGCAGGGTCAGAGGAAAGATATGGCTACACCTTC. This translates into CSVAGSEERYGYTF.

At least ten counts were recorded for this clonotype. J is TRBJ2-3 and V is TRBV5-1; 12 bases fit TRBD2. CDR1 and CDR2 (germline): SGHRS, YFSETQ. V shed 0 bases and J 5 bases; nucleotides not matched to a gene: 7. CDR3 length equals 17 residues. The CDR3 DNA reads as TGCGCCAGCAGCTTGGCCCTAGCGGGGGGGGCTGGAGATACGCAGTATTTT. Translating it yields CASSLALAGGAGDTQYF.